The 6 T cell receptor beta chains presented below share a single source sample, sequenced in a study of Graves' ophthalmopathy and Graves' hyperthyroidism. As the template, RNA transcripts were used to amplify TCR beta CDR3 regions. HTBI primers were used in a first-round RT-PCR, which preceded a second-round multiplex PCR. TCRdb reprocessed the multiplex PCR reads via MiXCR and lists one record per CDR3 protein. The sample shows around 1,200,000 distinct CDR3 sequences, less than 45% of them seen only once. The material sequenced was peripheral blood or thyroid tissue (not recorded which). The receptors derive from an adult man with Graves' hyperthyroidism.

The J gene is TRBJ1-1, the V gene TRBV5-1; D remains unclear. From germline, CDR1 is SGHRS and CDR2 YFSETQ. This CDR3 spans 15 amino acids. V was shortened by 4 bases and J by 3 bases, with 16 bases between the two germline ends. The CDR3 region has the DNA TGCGCCAGCAGCAGGACCTTGAGTTCCGACACTGAAGCTTTCTTT. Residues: CASSRTLSSDTEAFF. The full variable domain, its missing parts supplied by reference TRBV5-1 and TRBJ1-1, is KAGVTQTPRYLIKTRGQQVTLSCSPISGHRSVSWYQQTPGQGLQFLFEYFSETQRNKGNFPGRFSGRQFSNSRSEMNVSTLELGDSALYLCASSRTLSSDTEAFFGQGTRLTVV.

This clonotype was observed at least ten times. The CDR3 region is CASSFDRNNQPQHF. In nucleotides, the CDR3 is TGCGCCAGCAGCTTCGATCGGAACAATCAGCCCCAGCATTTT. The V and J genes are TRBV5-1 and TRBJ1-5; D not certain. Germline assignment: CDR1 SGHRS and CDR2 YFSETQ. V lost 2 bases and J lost 3, with 9 bases in between. The CDR3 consists of 14 residues. The variable domain in full, with the rest retrieved from reference TRBV5-1 and TRBJ1-5, is KAGVTQTPRYLIKTRGQQVTLSCSPISGHRSVSWYQQTPGQGLQFLFEYFSETQRNKGNFPGRFSGRQFSNSRSEMNVSTLELGDSALYLCASSFDRNNQPQHFGDGTRLSIL.

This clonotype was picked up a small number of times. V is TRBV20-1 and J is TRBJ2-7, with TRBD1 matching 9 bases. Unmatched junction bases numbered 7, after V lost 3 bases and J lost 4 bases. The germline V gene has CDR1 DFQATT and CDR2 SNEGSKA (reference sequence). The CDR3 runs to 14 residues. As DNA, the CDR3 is TGCAGTGCTAGGGGACAGGGCAATTCATACGAGCAGTACTTC. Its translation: CSARGQGNSYEQYF.

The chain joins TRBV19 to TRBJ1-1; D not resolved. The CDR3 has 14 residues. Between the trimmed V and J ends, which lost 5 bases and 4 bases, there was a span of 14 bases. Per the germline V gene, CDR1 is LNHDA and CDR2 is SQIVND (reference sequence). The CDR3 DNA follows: TGTGCCAGTAGTCCCGGACGGCGGGGCACTGAAGCTTTCTTT. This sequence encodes CASSPGRRGTEAFF.

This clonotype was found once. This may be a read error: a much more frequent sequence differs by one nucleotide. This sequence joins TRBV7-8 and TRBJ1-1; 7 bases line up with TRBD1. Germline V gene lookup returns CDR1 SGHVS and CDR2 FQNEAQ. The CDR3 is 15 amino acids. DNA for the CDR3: TGTTCCAGCAGCTTAAGGGACAGCGGGCTCACTGAAGCTTTCTTT. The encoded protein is CSSSLRDSGLTEAFF.

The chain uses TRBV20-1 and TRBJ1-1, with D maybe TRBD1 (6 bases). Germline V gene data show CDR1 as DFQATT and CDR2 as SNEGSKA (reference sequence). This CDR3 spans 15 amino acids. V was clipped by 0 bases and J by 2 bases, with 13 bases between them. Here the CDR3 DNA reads TGCAGTGCTAGAGACCAGGGGTCAATTAACACTGAAGCTTTCTTT. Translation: CSARDQGSINTEAFF.